This entry features one T cell receptor beta chain sequence. The antigen is not known. The repertoire was sequenced with immunoSEQ multiplex PCR; TCRdb's copy has only in-frame clones and lacks some. The sample yields fewer than 85,000 clones, 70% to 90% seen once. This record comes from a study of OX40 agonist ivuxolimab in advanced cancers. The study, taken as a whole, reports: In the 0.1 to 3.0 mg/kg range, CD4+ and CD8+ blood T cells had expanded clonally by week 6.

The length of the CDR3 is 16 residues. Germline V gives CDR1 MNHEY, CDR2 SVGAGI. V lost 0 bases to trimming and J lost 0 bases, with 9 bases between them. Samples of blood were obtained at baseline, on cycle 4 day 1, and on cycle 7 day 1. The V and J genes are TRBV6-5 and TRBJ1-3; D ambiguous. Sequences were derived from CD4+ or CD8+ T cells sorted from blood, sampled in a trial of the OX40 agonist ivuxolimab. This clonotype was sampled from an adult with an advanced solid tumor such as melanoma, head and neck, liver or kidney cancer. CDR3 nucleotide sequence: TGTGCCAGCAGTTACTCGCGTCGTAGCTCTGGAAACACCATATATTTT. Amino acid sequence: CASSYSRRSSGNTIYF.